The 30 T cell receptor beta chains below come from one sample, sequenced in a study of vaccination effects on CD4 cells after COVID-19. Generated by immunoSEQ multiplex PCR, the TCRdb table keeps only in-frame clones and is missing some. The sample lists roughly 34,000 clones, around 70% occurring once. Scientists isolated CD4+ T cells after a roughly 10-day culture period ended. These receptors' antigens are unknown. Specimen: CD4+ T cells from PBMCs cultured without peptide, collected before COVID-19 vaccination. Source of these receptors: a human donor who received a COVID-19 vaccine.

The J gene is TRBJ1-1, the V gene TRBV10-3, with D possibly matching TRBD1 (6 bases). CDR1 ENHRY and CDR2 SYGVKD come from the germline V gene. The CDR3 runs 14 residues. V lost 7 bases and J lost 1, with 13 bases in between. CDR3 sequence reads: CAIKAGVENTEAFF. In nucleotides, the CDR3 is TGTGCCATCAAGGCAGGGGTTGAGAACACTGAAGCTTTCTTT.

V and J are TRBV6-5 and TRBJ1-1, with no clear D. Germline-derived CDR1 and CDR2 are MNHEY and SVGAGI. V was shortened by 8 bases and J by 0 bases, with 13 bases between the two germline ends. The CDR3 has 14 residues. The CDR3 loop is CASAWGSVNTEAFF. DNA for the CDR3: TGTGCCAGCGCCTGGGGATCGGTGAACACTGAAGCTTTCTTT.

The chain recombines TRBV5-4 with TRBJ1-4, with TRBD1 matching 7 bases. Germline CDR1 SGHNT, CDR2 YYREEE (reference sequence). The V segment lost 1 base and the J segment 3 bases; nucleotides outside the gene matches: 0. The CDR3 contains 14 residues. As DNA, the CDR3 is TGTGCCAGCAGCTTGCAGGGGGCTAATGAAAAACTGTTTTTT. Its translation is CASSLQGANEKLFF.

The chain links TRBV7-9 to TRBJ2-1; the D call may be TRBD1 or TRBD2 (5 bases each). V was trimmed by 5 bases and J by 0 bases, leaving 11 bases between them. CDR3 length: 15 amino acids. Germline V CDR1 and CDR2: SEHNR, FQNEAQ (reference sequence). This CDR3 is CASSLRDGSYNEQFF. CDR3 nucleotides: TGTGCCAGCAGCCTCCGGGACGGCTCCTACAATGAGCAGTTCTTC.

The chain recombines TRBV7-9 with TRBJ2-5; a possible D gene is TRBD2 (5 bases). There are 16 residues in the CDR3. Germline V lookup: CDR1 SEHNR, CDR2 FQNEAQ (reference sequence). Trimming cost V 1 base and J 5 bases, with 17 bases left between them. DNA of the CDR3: TGTGCCAGCAGCTTAGAGAGAGCGGTCGACGGGGAGACCCAGTACTTC. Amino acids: CASSLERAVDGETQYF.

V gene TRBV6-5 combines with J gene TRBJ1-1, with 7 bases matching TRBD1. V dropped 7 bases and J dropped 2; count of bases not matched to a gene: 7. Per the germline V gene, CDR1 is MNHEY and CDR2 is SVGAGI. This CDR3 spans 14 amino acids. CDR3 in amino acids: CASTIDRVNTEAFF. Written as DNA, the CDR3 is TGTGCCAGCACGATAGACAGGGTTAACACTGAAGCTTTCTTT.

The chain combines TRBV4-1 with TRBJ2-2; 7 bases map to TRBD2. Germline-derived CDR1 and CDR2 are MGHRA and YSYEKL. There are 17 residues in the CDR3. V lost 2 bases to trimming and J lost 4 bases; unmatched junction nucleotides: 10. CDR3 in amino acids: CASSQWGNPSGTGELFF. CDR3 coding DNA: TGCGCCAGCAGCCAATGGGGAAACCCTAGCGGCACCGGGGAGCTGTTTTTT.

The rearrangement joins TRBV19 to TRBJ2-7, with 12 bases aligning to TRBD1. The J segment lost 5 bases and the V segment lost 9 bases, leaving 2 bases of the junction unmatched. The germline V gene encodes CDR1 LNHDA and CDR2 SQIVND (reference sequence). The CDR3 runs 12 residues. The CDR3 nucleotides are TGTGCCAGCCGGGACAGGGGGCACGAGCAGTACTTC. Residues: CASRDRGHEQYF.

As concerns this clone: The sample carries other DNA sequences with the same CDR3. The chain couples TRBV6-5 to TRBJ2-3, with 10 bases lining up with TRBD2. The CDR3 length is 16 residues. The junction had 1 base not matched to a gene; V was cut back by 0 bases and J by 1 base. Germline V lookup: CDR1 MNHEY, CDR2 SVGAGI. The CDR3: CASSYSSGRGTDTQYF. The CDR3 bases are TGTGCCAGCAGTTACTCGAGCGGGAGGGGCACAGATACGCAGTATTTT.

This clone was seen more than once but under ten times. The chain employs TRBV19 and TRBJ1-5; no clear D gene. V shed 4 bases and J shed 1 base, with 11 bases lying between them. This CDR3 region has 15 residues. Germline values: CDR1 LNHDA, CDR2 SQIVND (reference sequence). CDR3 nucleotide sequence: TGTGCCAGTAGTAATGACCATGCAAGCAATCAGCCCCAGCATTTT. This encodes CASSNDHASNQPQHF.

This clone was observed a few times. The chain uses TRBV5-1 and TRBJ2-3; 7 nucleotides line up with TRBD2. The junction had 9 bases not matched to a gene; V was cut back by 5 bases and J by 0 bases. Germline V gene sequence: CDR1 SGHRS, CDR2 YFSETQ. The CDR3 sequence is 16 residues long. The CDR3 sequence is CASRVPREGSTDTQYF. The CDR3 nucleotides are TGCGCCAGCAGAGTTCCGAGGGAGGGCAGCACAGATACGCAGTATTTT.

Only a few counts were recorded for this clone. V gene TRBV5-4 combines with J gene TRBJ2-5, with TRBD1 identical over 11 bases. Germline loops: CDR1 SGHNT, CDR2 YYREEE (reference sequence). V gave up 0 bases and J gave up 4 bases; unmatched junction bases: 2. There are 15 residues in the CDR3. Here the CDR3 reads CASSLGGTGGETQYF. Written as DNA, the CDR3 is TGTGCCAGCAGCTTGGGAGGGACAGGGGGAGAGACCCAGTACTTC.

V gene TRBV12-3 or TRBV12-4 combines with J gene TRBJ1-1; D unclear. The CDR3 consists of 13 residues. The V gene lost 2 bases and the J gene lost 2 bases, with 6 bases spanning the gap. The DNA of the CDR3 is TGTGCCAGCAGTTTAAGGCAAAACACTGAAGCTTTCTTT. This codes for CASSLRQNTEAFF.

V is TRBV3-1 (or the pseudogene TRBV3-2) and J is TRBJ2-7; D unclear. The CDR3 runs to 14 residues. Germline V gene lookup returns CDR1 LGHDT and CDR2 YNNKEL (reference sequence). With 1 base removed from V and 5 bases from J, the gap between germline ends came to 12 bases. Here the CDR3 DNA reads TGTGCCAGCAGCCAAGTTCCGGGTCTCAACGAGCAGTACTTC. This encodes CASSQVPGLNEQYF.

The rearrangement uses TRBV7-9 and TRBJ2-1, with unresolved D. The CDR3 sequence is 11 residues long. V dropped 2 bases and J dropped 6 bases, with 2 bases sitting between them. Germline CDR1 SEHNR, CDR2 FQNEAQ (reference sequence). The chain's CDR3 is CASSLTNEQFF. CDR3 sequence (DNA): TGTGCCAGCAGCTTAACCAATGAGCAGTTCTTC.

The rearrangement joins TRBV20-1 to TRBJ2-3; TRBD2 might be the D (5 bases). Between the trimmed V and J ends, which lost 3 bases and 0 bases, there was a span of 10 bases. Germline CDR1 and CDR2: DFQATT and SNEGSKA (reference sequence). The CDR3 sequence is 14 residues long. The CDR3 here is CSASIWTSTDTQYF. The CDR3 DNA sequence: TGCAGTGCTAGTATCTGGACTAGCACAGATACGCAGTATTTT.

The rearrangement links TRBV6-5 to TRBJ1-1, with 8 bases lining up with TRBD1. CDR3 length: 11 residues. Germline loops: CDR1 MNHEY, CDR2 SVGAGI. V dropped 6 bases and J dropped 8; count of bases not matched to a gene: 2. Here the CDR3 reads CASRRQGEAFF. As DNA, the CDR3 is TGTGCCAGCAGAAGACAGGGGGAAGCTTTCTTT.

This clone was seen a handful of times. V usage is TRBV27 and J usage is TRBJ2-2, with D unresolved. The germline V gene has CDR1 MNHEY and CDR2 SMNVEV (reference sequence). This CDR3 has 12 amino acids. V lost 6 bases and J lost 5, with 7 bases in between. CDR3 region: CASSPLTGELFF. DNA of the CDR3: TGTGCCAGCAGCCCGCTGACCGGGGAGCTGTTTTTT.

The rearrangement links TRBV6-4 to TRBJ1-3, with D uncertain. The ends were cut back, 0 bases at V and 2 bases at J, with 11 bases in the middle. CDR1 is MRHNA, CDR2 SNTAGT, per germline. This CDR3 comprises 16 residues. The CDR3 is CASSDSGFSTGNTIYF. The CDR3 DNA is TGTGCCAGCAGTGACTCCGGATTTTCTACTGGAAACACCATATATTTT.

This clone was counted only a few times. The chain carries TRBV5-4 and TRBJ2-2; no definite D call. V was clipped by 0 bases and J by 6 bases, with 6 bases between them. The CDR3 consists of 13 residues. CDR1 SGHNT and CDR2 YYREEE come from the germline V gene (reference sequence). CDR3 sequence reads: CASSLDEAGELFF. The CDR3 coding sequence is TGTGCCAGCAGCTTGGATGAAGCCGGGGAGCTGTTTTTT.

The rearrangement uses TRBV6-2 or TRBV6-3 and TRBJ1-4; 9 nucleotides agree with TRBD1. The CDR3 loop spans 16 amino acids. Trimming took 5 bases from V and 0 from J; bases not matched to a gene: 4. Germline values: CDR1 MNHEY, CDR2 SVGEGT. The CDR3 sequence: CASSKGQGSTNEKLFF. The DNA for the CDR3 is TGTGCCAGCAGTAAGGGACAGGGTTCAACTAATGAAAAACTGTTTTTT.

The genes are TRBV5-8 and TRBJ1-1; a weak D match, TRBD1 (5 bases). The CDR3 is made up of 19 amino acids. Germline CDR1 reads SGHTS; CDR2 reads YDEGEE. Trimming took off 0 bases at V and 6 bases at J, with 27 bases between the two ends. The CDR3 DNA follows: TGTGCCAGCAGCTTGGCGGATTGGACACATCCCTTGGGGTTGTCTGAAGCTTTCTTT. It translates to CASSLADWTHPLGLSEAFF.

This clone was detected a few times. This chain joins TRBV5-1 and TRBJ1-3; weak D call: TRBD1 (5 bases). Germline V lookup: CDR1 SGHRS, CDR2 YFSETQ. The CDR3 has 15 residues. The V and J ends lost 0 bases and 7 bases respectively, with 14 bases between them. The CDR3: CASSLAVAGGNTIYF. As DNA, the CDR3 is TGCGCCAGCAGCTTGGCAGTTGCCGGGGGGAACACCATATATTTT.

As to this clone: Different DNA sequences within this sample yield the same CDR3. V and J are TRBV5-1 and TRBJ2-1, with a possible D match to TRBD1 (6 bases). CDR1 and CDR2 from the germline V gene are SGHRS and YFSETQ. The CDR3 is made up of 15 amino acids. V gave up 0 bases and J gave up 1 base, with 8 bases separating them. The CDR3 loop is CASSLGGGSYNEQFF. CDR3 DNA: TGCGCCAGCAGCTTGGGAGGGGGATCCTACAATGAGCAGTTCTTC.

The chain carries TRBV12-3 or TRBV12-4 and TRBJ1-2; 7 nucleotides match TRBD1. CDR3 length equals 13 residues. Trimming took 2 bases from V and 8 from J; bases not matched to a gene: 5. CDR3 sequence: CASSLPPGGGYTF. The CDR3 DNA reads TGTGCCAGCAGTTTACCCCCAGGGGGGGGCTACACCTTC.

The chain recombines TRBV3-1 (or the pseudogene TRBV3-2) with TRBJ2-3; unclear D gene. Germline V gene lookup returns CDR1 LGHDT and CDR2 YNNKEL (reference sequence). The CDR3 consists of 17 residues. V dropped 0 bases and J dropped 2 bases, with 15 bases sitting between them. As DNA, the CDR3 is TGTGCCAGCAGCCAAGACATGTTGGCCAAGGACACAGATACGCAGTATTTT. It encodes CASSQDMLAKDTDTQYF.

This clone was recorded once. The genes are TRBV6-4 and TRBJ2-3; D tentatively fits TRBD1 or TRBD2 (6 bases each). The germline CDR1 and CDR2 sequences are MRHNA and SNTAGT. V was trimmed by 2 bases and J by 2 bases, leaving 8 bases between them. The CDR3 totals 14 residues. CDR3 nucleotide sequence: TGTGCCAGCAGTGACGGGGGGCCCACAGATACGCAGTATTTT. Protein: CASSDGGPTDTQYF.

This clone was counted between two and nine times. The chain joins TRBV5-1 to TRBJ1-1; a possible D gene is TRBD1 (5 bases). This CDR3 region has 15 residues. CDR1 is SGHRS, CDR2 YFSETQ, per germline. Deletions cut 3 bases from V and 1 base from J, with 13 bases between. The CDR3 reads CASSWGNIGNTEAFF. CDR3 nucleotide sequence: TGCGCCAGCAGCTGGGGCAACATCGGGAACACTGAAGCTTTCTTT.

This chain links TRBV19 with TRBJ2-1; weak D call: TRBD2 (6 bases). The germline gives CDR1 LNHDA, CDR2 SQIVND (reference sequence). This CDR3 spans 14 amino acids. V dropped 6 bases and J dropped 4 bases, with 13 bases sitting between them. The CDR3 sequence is CASRPGLNYNEQFF. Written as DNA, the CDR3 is TGTGCCAGTAGACCGGGACTGAATTACAATGAGCAGTTCTTC.

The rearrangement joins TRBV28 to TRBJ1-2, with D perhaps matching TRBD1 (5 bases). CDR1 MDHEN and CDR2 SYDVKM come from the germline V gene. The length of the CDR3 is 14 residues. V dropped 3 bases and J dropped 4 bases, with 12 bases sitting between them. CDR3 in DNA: TGTGCCAGCAGTTTCCCGACAGTCCCCTATGGCTACACCTTC. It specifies CASSFPTVPYGYTF.